The 8 T cell receptor beta chains below were found in one sample sequenced in a study of T cell responses to AZD1222 COVID-19 vaccine. TCRdb's table, derived via immunoSEQ multiplex PCR, lists solely in-frame clones and lacks some. The data contain nearly 110,000 clones, about 92% of them singletons. The sample consisted of peripheral blood, taken 28 days after the second AZD1222 dose. The receptors stem from an adult who received the AZD1222 COVID-19 vaccine.

The chain couples TRBV7-8 to TRBJ1-5; 10 bases are a match to TRBD1. V lost 4 bases and J lost 2; bases outside the gene matches: 5. The CDR3 spans 16 residues. CDR1 and CDR2 (germline): SGHVS, FQNEAQ. The chain's CDR3 is CASSWDRGFGNQPQHF. For the CDR3, the DNA is TGTGCCAGCAGCTGGGACAGGGGATTCGGCAATCAGCCCCAGCATTTT.

This chain's CDR3 is CASSDALLGQGRGETQYF. For the CDR3, the DNA is TGTGCCAGCAGTGATGCCCTTCTTGGACAGGGCCGAGGAGAGACCCAGTACTTC. This chain uses TRBV6-1 with TRBJ2-5, with 8 nucleotides matching TRBD1. Looked up from germline, CDR1 is MNHNS and CDR2 is SASEGT. There are 18 residues in the CDR3. The V segment lost 3 bases and the J segment 4 bases; nucleotides outside the gene matches: 16.

The V gene is TRBV29-1, the J gene TRBJ1-1, with TRBD1 identical over 7 bases. Germline V gives CDR1 SQVTM, CDR2 ANQGSEA. J gave up 6 bases and V 5 bases, and 9 bases lay outside the gene matches. The CDR3 extends over 13 amino acids. In nucleotides, the CDR3 is TGCAGCGTTAGTAGGGAGGGGGCCTCTGAAGCTTTCTTT. Protein sequence: CSVSREGASEAFF.

This clone was detected only once. J is TRBJ1-2 and V is TRBV7-9; weak D call: TRBD1 (5 bases). V was trimmed by 9 bases and J by 0 bases, leaving 17 bases between them. The CDR3 contains 15 residues. Germline V lookup: CDR1 SEHNR, CDR2 FQNEAQ (reference sequence). CDR3: CASTGTRPANYGYTF. In DNA form, the CDR3 reads TGTGCCAGTACAGGCACCCGCCCAGCTAACTATGGCTACACCTTC.

This chain joins TRBV7-9 and TRBJ2-5, with a possible D match to TRBD1 (5 bases). The CDR3 length is 16 residues. V was shortened by 5 bases and J by 5 bases, with 21 bases between the two germline ends. The V gene's germline CDR1 is SEHNR and CDR2 FQNEAQ (reference sequence). CDR3 loop: CASSLMATVKGETQYF. For the CDR3, the DNA is TGTGCCAGCAGCCTAATGGCGACAGTCAAAGGCGAGACCCAGTACTTC.

The chain couples TRBV4-2 to TRBJ1-1; no clear D gene. Trimming shortened V by 1 base and J by 1 base, and 7 bases separated the two germline ends. The length of the CDR3 is 14 residues. Germline V gene sequence: CDR1 LGHNA, CDR2 YNFKEQ. In nucleotides, the CDR3 is TGTGCCAGCAGCCAAGTGGGCGCGAACACTGAAGCTTTCTTT. Translation gives CASSQVGANTEAFF.

The chain links TRBV14 to TRBJ1-2; no definite D call. Trimming took off 5 bases at V and 5 bases at J, with 12 bases between the two ends. This CDR3 comprises 13 residues. CDR1 and CDR2 from the germline V gene are SGHDN and FVKESK. The CDR3 sequence is CASSATPWYGYTF. CDR3 bases: TGTGCCAGCAGCGCAACCCCATGGTATGGCTACACCTTC.

The rearrangement uses TRBV7-9 and TRBJ2-5, with 13 bases fitting TRBD2. The junction had 3 bases not matched to a gene; V was cut back by 4 bases and J by 1 base. The CDR3 has 16 residues. Germline V CDR1 and CDR2: SEHNR, FQNEAQ (reference sequence). The CDR3 spells CASSSTSGGAQETQYF. CDR3 in DNA: TGTGCCAGCAGCTCCACTAGCGGGGGGGCCCAAGAGACCCAGTACTTC.